This is a list of T cell receptor beta chains from one sample in a study of T cells in localized non-small cell lung cancer. Produced via immunoSEQ multiplex PCR; TCRdb's table is partial and in-frame only. Of some 56,000 clones in the sample, 75% to 90% were seen once. Sequences were derived from peripheral blood, sampled before any cancer treatment. All receptors derive from a woman aged 40 to 75 with stage I lung adenocarcinoma. Both conserved end residues are part of each CDR3.

CDR3 protein	J gene	V gene
CASSVGQGANSPLHF	TRBJ1-6	TRBV9
CASSGGLVTNEQFF	TRBJ2-1	TRBV19
CASKDSQGEKLFF	TRBJ1-4	TRBV28
CASSFPGGEGYTF	TRBJ1-2	TRBV28
CASGPQLAPQHF	TRBJ1-5	TRBV12-5
CASSSRGEVPTEAFF	TRBJ1-1	TRBV9
CASSASGLGAEAFF	TRBJ1-1	TRBV5-1
CASSSGQGSIPLHF	TRBJ1-6	TRBV5-6
CASSVEGGRDNEQFF	TRBJ2-1	TRBV9
CASSQPTGRSNQPQHF	TRBJ1-5	TRBV4-1
CASSSHLGSYTEAFF	TRBJ1-1	TRBV7-2
CASRMGQNTEAFF	TRBJ1-1	TRBV6-5
CASSHNRASYNSPLHF	TRBJ1-6	TRBV4-1
CSVERPPGNTDTQYF	TRBJ2-3	TRBV29-1
CASSQDGGGAQLEQFF	TRBJ2-1	TRBV4-2
CASSGSRDSYNQPQHF	TRBJ1-5	TRBV27
CASSIIYGGEQYF	TRBJ2-7	TRBV19
CASSLQGGSYNSPLHF	TRBJ1-6	TRBV7-2
CASSIAWQETQYF	TRBJ2-5	TRBV19
CASRTTGESNQPQHF	TRBJ1-5	TRBV19
CASSIGGSAHGYTF	TRBJ1-2	TRBV19
CASSSLVSQETQYF	TRBJ2-5	TRBV11-2
CATGTVNSYEQYF	TRBJ2-7	TRBV7-9
CAISQTVNTEAFF	TRBJ1-1	TRBV10-3
CASSGTGGNTIYF	TRBJ1-3	TRBV2
CASSPTGLANTGELFF	TRBJ2-2	TRBV7-9
CASSLGSAATDTQYF	TRBJ2-3	TRBV11-3
CASSFSPGAGETQYF	TRBJ2-5	TRBV5-1
CASRETSGGPAGANVLTF	TRBJ2-6	TRBV10-2
CASSLTTNSPLHF	TRBJ1-6	TRBV5-4
CASSPDRSNYLNTQYF	TRBJ2-3	TRBV7-9
CASSIRGNQPQHF	TRBJ1-5	TRBV7-2
CASSIRDRGYADTQYF	TRBJ2-3	TRBV28
CASSIAAAAPTNTGELFF	TRBJ2-2	TRBV19
CASRQGYGYTF	TRBJ1-2	TRBV2
CASSRDRVLYF	TRBJ2-7	TRBV6-5
CASSLSGRSYGYTF	TRBJ1-2	TRBV7-8
CASRLQGNTEAFF	TRBJ1-1	TRBV19
CASSLMGGSMGTEAFF	TRBJ1-1	TRBV7-9
CASSEGPNSPLHF	TRBJ1-6	TRBV6-6
CSVEDVSRGNTIYF	TRBJ1-3	TRBV29-1
CASSHVTLSGANVLTF	TRBJ2-6	TRBV6-6
CASSRGTGIYGYTF	TRBJ1-2	TRBV7-9
CASSLDPGAIGPPYGYTF	TRBJ1-2	TRBV5-1
CASSGNSPYGYTF	TRBJ1-2	TRBV2
CASSRGDPTDTQYF	TRBJ2-3	TRBV4-3
CASSWGQKSTEAFF	TRBJ1-1	TRBV5-4
CASSEIVGNQPQHF	TRBJ1-5	TRBV27
CASSSRAGADTQYF	TRBJ2-3	TRBV7-2
CASSQVQGNNEQFF	TRBJ2-1	TRBV4-3
CASSKLTTGSQETQYF	TRBJ2-5	TRBV2
CATSGLRGAGGELFF	TRBJ2-2	TRBV15
CASSQVSPLYGYTF	TRBJ1-2	TRBV4-1
CSVVGGRYTF	TRBJ1-2	TRBV29-1
CASSESLTANYGYTF	TRBJ1-2	TRBV6-1
CASSFGTFGGEQYF	TRBJ2-7	TRBV5-6
CAGWGTGNNEQFF	TRBJ2-1	TRBV5-1
CATSPGGTSMETQYF	TRBJ2-5	TRBV15